The rows below give T cell receptor beta chains drawn from one sample of a study of blood T cell repertoires in COVID-19. Repertoires were generated with immunoSEQ multiplex PCR, while TCRdb's copy carries only in-frame clones and drops some. The sample shows some 240,000 clones, about three quarters of them seen only once. Input material: peripheral blood. Source of these receptors: a woman aged 70-85 years with acute or convalescent COVID-19. Both conserved end residues are part of each CDR3. The D gene is left open where the match is weak.

CDR3nt	CDR3aa	d_gene	j_gene	v_gene
TGTGCCAGCAGCTTAGCAGGAGGACCAACCGGGGAGCTGTTTTTT	CASSLAGGPTGELFF	NA	TRBJ2-2	TRBV7-2
TGCAGCGCCCCGGCCGGGACAGGGATGAACACTGAAGCTTTCTTT	CSAPAGTGMNTEAFF	TRBD1	TRBJ1-1	TRBV29-1
TGTGCCAGCAGTGCAGGGGACACTGAAGCTTTCTTT	CASSAGDTEAFF	NA	TRBJ1-1	TRBV2
TGTGCCAGCACTTCCAGGGCCGGGGAGCTGTTTTTT	CASTSRAGELFF	NA	TRBJ2-2	TRBV6-5
TGTGCCATCAGTGAAGACAGAGCTGCCTATGGCTACACCTTC	CAISEDRAAYGYTF	NA	TRBJ1-2	TRBV10-3
TGTGCCAGCAGCTTTGACAGGTCTAATGAAAAACTGTTTTTT	CASSFDRSNEKLFF	NA	TRBJ1-4	TRBV5-4
TGTGCCAGCAGTTACTCGGGGCCGGGCATTCAGTACTTC	CASSYSGPGIQYF	NA	TRBJ2-4	TRBV6-6
TGTGCCAGCAGTTATAGCTCCGATACGCAGTATTTT	CASSYSSDTQYF	NA	TRBJ2-3	TRBV12-3/TRBV12-4
TGTGCCAGTAGTATAAGTGCTCGTTATTTTGCGGGGATTGCAGATACGCAGTATTTT	CASSISARYFAGIADTQYF	NA	TRBJ2-3	TRBV19
TGCGCCAGCAGCGCCCTCGGGGTGACAGATACGCAGTATTTT	CASSALGVTDTQYF	NA	TRBJ2-3	TRBV5-1